This is a list of T cell receptor beta chains from one sample in a study of T cells in Graves' hyperthyroidism and ophthalmopathy. TCRdb re-analysed the multiplex PCR reads in MiXCR, keeping a single row per CDR3 protein. The sample lists under 500,000 distinct CDR3 sequences; around an eighth were seen once. Sequencing was done on a sample of blood. These receptors were collected from a man aged 50-59 years with Graves' ophthalmopathy. The CDR3 runs from the conserved cysteine through the conserved F or W. The D gene is left open where the match is weak. A row's size may be missing; if present it is once, few, many or a size class.

many	-	TRBV18	TRBJ1-1	CASSPTGLNTEAFF	TGTGCCAGCTCACCTACGGGATTGAACACTGAAGCTTTCTTT
few	-	TRBV12-3/TRBV12-4	TRBJ2-3	CASSTRGPTYTDTQYF	TGTGCCAGCAGTACTCGGGGCCCAACTTACACAGATACGCAGTATTTT
few	TRBD1	TRBV3-1	TRBJ2-1	CASSRQGAGYNEQFF	TGTGCCAGCAGCCGACAGGGGGCTGGTTACAATGAGCAGTTCTTC
-	-	TRBV5-5	TRBJ2-3	CASSFPQGSTDTQYF	TGTGCCAGCAGCTTCCCCCAGGGGAGCACAGATACGCAGTATTTT
many	TRBD2	TRBV12-3/TRBV12-4	TRBJ2-7	CASRIFRASGSYEQYF	TGTGCCAGCAGGATCTTCAGGGCTAGCGGTTCCTACGAGCAGTACTTC
few	TRBD1	TRBV19	TRBJ1-5	CASSISGTDSNQPQHF	TGTGCCAGTAGTATATCCGGGACAGATAGCAATCAGCCCCAGCATTTT
-	TRBD2	TRBV6-1	TRBJ2-1	CASSVAGGQNEQFF	TGTGCCAGCAGTGTAGCGGGAGGGCAGAATGAGCAGTTCTTC
many	-	TRBV10-1	TRBJ2-1	CASSAGSSYNEQFF	TGCGCCAGCAGTGCAGGGAGCTCCTACAATGAGCAGTTCTTC
few	TRBD2	TRBV5-1	TRBJ2-7	CASSPGTSGWDEQYF	TGCGCCAGCAGCCCCGGGACTAGCGGATGGGACGAGCAGTACTTC
-	-	TRBV12-3/TRBV12-4	TRBJ2-5	CASNTRGIQETQYF	TGTGCCAGCAATACCAGGGGAATACAAGAGACCCAGTACTTC
many	TRBD1	TRBV6-1	TRBJ2-4	CASRRLTGAKNIQYF	TGTGCCAGCAGAAGATTGACAGGGGCCAAAAACATTCAGTACTTC
many	TRBD2	TRBV5-1	TRBJ2-3	CASSHLLAGLTDTQYF	TGCGCCAGCAGTCACCTTCTAGCGGGACTCACAGATACGCAGTATTTT
many	-	TRBV6-5	TRBJ2-1	CASSYLSPRGYNEQFF	TGTGCCAGCAGTTACCTGAGTCCTCGGGGTTACAATGAGCAGTTCTTC
many	TRBD2	TRBV12-3/TRBV12-4	TRBJ2-1	CASSPETSGSNEQFF	TGTGCCAGCAGTCCCGAGACTAGCGGGAGCAATGAGCAGTTCTTC
-	-	TRBV27	TRBJ2-1	CASSLRRHTGKGVSEQFF	TGTGCCAGCAGTTTAAGGCGCCACACAGGGAAGGGAGTTTCTGAGCAGTTCTTC
few	-	TRBV7-8	TRBJ1-6	CASSLSAGARNSPLHF	TGTGCCAGCAGCTTATCGGCGGGGGCGAGGAATTCACCCCTCCACTTT
many	TRBD2	TRBV6-1	TRBJ2-1	CASSELGLAFNEQFF	TGTGCCAGCAGTGAATTGGGACTAGCCTTCAATGAGCAGTTCTTC
many	TRBD1	TRBV12-3/TRBV12-4	TRBJ2-7	CASSLSTGGYEQYF	TGTGCCAGCAGTTTAAGTACAGGGGGCTACGAGCAGTACTTC
-	TRBD1	TRBV6-1	TRBJ1-5	CASTGQINQPQHF	TGTGCCAGCACGGGACAGATTAATCAGCCCCAGCATTTT
-	TRBD2	TRBV7-9	TRBJ2-7	CASSLAGTSGRTSYEQYF	TGTGCCAGCAGCTTAGCCGGGACTAGCGGGAGGACTTCCTACGAGCAGTACTTC
many	-	TRBV29-1	TRBJ1-2	CSVEDVSYGYTF	TGCAGCGTTGAGGACGTCTCCTATGGCTACACCTTC
-	TRBD1	TRBV6-1	TRBJ2-1	CASIKTGGSYNEQFF	TGTGCCAGCATCAAGACAGGGGGCTCCTACAATGAGCAGTTCTTC
-	-	TRBV28	TRBJ2-2	CASSYSHPGELFF	TGTGCCAGCAGTTACTCTCATCCCGGGGAGCTGTTTTTT
few	TRBD1	TRBV20-1	TRBJ2-6	CSAKGQGSGANVLTF	TGCAGTGCAAAAGGACAGGGTTCCGGGGCCAACGTCCTGACTTTC
many	TRBD1	TRBV2	TRBJ1-1	CASTRQGQLNTEAFF	TGTGCCAGCACCAGACAGGGCCAATTGAACACTGAAGCTTTCTTT
-	-	TRBV28	TRBJ2-2	CAVDTGTLNTGELFF	TGTGCAGTGGATACCGGGACCCTGAACACCGGGGAGCTGTTTTTT
few	TRBD2	TRBV27	TRBJ2-4	CASDRILAEGLLAKNIQYF	TGTGCCAGCGATCGGATACTAGCGGAAGGGTTACTAGCCAAAAACATTCAGTACTTC
many	TRBD2	TRBV12-3/TRBV12-4	TRBJ2-1	CASSLVRTSGFNEQFF	TGTGCCAGCAGTTTAGTCAGGACTAGCGGGTTCAATGAGCAGTTCTTC
few	TRBD2	TRBV12-3/TRBV12-4	TRBJ2-1	CASIQTSALNEQFF	TGTGCCAGCATCCAGACTAGCGCCCTCAATGAGCAGTTCTTC
-	TRBD1	TRBV30	TRBJ1-5	CAWTSSPDRIIPQPQHF	TGTGCCTGGACCAGTTCCCCGGACAGGATTATACCTCAGCCCCAGCATTTT
few	TRBD1	TRBV24-1	TRBJ2-1	CATSDLDRGDEQFF	TGTGCCACCAGTGACCTGGACAGGGGCGATGAGCAGTTCTTC
many	-	TRBV2	TRBJ2-3	CASAAQQTSTDTQYF	TGTGCCAGCGCGGCACAGCAAACTAGCACAGATACGCAGTATTTT
-	-	TRBV7-9	TRBJ1-2	CASSEDGYTF	TGTGCCAGCAGCGAGGATGGCTACACCTTC
few	-	TRBV29-1	TRBJ2-3	CSEGTGDTQYF	TGCAGCGAAGGAACAGGGGATACGCAGTATTTT
-	TRBD1	TRBV6-2/TRBV6-3	TRBJ1-4	CASSSRTGINEKLFF	TGTGCCAGCAGTTCCCGGACAGGGATAAATGAAAAACTGTTTTTT
-	TRBD2	TRBV27	TRBJ2-1	CASSLLFGRDPGVQFF	TGTGCCAGCAGTTTATTGTTCGGGAGGGATCCCGGGGTGCAGTTCTTC
many	TRBD1	TRBV12-5	TRBJ2-1	CASGHYKWDSSYNEQFF	TGTGCTAGTGGCCATTATAAGTGGGACAGCTCCTACAATGAGCAGTTCTTC
-	-	TRBV5-4	TRBJ2-5	CASSLGTDQETQYF	TGTGCCAGCAGCTTGGGTACAGACCAAGAGACCCAGTACTTC
-	-	TRBV29-1	TRBJ2-5	CSVTGTPGQETQYF	TGCAGCGTAACCGGGACTCCCGGACAAGAGACCCAGTACTTC
few	TRBD1	TRBV5-4	TRBJ2-5	CASSLLGGGQGQETQYF	TGTGCCAGCAGCTTATTGGGGGGGGGACAGGGACAAGAGACCCAGTACTTC
-	-	TRBV7-3	TRBJ2-1	CASSLSSADNEQFF	TGTGCCAGCAGCTTGAGTTCGGCTGACAATGAGCAGTTCTTC
many	-	TRBV12-3/TRBV12-4	TRBJ2-7	CASSLEEAYEQYF	TGTGCCAGCAGTTTAGAGGAAGCCTACGAGCAGTACTTC
many	TRBD1	TRBV28	TRBJ2-7	CASSSPPRGPKGYEQYF	TGTGCCAGCAGCTCACCCCCCAGGGGGCCGAAGGGTTACGAGCAGTACTTC
many	-	TRBV5-1	TRBJ1-2	CASSTADGGYGYTF	TGCGCCAGCAGCACCGCCGACGGGGGCTATGGCTACACCTTC
-	TRBD1	TRBV3-1	TRBJ1-5	CASSRGQGARQPQHF	TGTGCCAGCAGCCGAGGACAGGGGGCAAGGCAGCCCCAGCATTTT
-	-	TRBV3-1	TRBJ2-3	CASSHYKTASTDTQYF	TGTGCCAGCAGCCACTATAAGACAGCTAGCACAGATACGCAGTATTTT
many	-	TRBV11-2	TRBJ2-7	CASSFFGFHEQYF	TGTGCCAGCAGCTTCTTTGGGTTCCACGAGCAGTACTTC